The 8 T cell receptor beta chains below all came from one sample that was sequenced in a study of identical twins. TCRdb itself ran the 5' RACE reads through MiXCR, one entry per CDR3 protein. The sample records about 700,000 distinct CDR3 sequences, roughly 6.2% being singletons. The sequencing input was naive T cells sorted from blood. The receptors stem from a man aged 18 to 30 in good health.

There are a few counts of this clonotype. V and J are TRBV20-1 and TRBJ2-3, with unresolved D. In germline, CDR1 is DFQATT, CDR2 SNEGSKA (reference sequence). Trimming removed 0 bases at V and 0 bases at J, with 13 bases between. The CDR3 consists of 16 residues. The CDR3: CSARDSRLASTDTQYF. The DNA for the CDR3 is TGCAGTGCTAGAGACTCCCGCCTGGCTAGCACAGATACGCAGTATTTT.

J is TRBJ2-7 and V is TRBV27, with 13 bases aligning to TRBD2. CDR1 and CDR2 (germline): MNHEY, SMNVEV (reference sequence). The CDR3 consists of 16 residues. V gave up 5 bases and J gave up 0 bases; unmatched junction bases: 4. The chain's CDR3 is CASSARLAGGSYEQYF. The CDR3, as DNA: TGTGCCAGCAGTGCCCGACTAGCGGGAGGCTCCTACGAGCAGTACTTC.

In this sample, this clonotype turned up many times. CDR3 in DNA: TGTGCCACCAGTGGCGGAAACAGATACGAGCAGTACTTC. It encodes CATSGGNRYEQYF. V usage is TRBV24-1 and J usage is TRBJ2-7; D is ambiguous. This CDR3 region has 13 residues. Germline values: CDR1 KGHDR, CDR2 SFDVKD. Trimming took off 5 bases at V and 4 bases at J, with 11 bases between the two ends.

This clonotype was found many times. The CDR3 coding sequence is TGCGCCAGCAGCCAAGATTCTGGGGGCGCGGAAGCTTTCTTT. It encodes CASSQDSGGAEAFF. This chain links TRBV4-3 with TRBJ1-1; tentative D call: TRBD1 (6 bases). This CDR3 has 14 amino acids. From germline, CDR1 is LGHNA and CDR2 YSLEER. The V end lost 0 bases, the J end lost 8 bases, and 13 bases lay between the germline ends.

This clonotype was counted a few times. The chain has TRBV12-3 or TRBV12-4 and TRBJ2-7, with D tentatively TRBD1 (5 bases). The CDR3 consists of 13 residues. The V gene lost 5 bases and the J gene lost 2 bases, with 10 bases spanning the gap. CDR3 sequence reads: CASSPGHAYEQYV. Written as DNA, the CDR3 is TGTGCCAGCAGTCCCGGACACGCCTACGAGCAGTACGTC.

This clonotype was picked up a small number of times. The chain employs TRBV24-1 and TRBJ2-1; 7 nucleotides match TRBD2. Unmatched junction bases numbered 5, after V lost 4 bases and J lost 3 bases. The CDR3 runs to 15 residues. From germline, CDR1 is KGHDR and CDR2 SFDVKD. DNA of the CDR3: TGTGCCACCAGTGACCAGATAGCGGGCTACAATGAGCAGTTCTTC. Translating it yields CATSDQIAGYNEQFF.

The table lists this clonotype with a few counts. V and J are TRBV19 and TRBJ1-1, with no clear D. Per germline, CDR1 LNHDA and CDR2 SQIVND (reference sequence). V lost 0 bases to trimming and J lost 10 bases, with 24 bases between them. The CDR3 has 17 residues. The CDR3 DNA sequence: TGTGCCAGTAGTATAGAACAAGGAGGGTACGTTGGATTTGGAGCTTTCTTT. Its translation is CASSIEQGGYVGFGAFF.

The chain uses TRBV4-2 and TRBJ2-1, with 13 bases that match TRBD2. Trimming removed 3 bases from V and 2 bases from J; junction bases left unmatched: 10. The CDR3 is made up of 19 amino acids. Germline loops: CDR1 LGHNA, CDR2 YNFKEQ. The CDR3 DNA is TGTGCCAGCAGCCAGGACCTTGGACTAGCGGGAGCGACCTACAATGAGCAGTTCTTC. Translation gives CASSQDLGLAGATYNEQFF.